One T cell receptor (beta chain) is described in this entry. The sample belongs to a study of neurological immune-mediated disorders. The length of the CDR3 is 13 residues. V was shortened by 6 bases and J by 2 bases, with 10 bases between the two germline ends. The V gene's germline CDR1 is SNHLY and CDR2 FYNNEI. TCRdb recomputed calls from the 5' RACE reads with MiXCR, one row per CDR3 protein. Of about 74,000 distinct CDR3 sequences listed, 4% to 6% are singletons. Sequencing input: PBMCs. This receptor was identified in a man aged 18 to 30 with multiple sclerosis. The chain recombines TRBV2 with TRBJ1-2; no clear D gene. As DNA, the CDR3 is TGTGCCAGCAGGCGGGAAGCCAACTATGGCTACACCTTC. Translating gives CASRREANYGYTF.